These 9 T cell receptor beta chains were sequenced from one sample in a study of blood T cell repertoires in COVID-19. Profiling relied on immunoSEQ multiplex PCR, and the TCRdb table lists in-frame clones only, not all of them. The data show about 130,000 clones, 84% seen once. The material sequenced was peripheral blood. The receptors here all came from a human donor in a cohort sampled during active COVID-19.

This clone showed up just once. This chain joins TRBV4-1 and TRBJ1-2; no definite D call. CDR1 MGHRA and CDR2 YSYEKL come from the germline V gene. Trimming took 4 bases from V and 0 from J, leaving 12 bases between them. The CDR3 is 15 amino acids. The CDR3 DNA reads TGCGCCAGCAGCCTCATACGGTTAGCTAACTATGGCTACACCTTC. Its translation: CASSLIRLANYGYTF.

The table lists this clone with many counts. This chain connects TRBV4-1 to TRBJ2-7, with D possibly matching TRBD2 (7 bases). V shed 4 bases and J shed 2 bases, with 12 bases lying between them. Germline values: CDR1 MGHRA, CDR2 YSYEKL. This CDR3 spans 14 amino acids. In nucleotides, the CDR3 is TGCGCCAGCAGCCTAAGGGGGGGGGCCTACGAGCAGTACTTC. Translated, it gives CASSLRGGAYEQYF.

J is TRBJ2-7 and V is TRBV30; 8 nucleotides align to TRBD2. CDR3 length: 14 residues. Germline CDR1 GTSNPN, CDR2 SVGIG (reference sequence). V lost 0 bases, J lost 9 bases, and 10 bases stayed unmatched. This CDR3 is CAWSVGSGETRQYF. As DNA, the CDR3 is TGTGCCTGGAGTGTCGGTAGCGGGGAGACCAGGCAGTACTTC.

This clone was counted a single time. The gene calls are TRBV7-9 and TRBJ2-5; weak D call: TRBD1 (6 bases). Germline V gene lookup returns CDR1 SEHNR and CDR2 FQNEAQ (reference sequence). The V end was cut by 4 bases, the J end by 5 bases, with 14 bases between. The CDR3 runs 14 residues. The CDR3 reads CASSSTGIWETQYF. DNA for the CDR3: TGTGCCAGCAGCTCCACAGGGATTTGGGAGACCCAGTACTTC.

The V call is TRBV10-2, the J call TRBJ2-7; TRBD2 aligns across 13 bases. The CDR3 contains 18 residues. With 6 bases clipped from V and 3 bases from J, the junction kept 14 bases outside the gene matches. Germline CDR1 and CDR2: WSHSY and SAAADI. In nucleotides, the CDR3 is TGCGCCAGCAGACCCGGGACAGCAGGACTAGCGGGGGACTACGAGCAGTACTTC. This translates into CASRPGTAGLAGDYEQYF.

This clone was detected only once. CDR3 sequence: CASSLGPGASGGNQPQHF. DNA of the CDR3: TGTGCCAGCAGCTTGGGGCCAGGGGCTAGCGGGGGCAATCAGCCCCAGCATTTT. The chain is built from TRBV5-6 and TRBJ1-5, with D possibly being TRBD1 (6 bases). CDR3 length: 18 amino acids. V was shortened by 0 bases and J by 2 bases, with 18 bases between the two germline ends. From germline, CDR1 is SGHDT and CDR2 YYEEEE.

CDR3 sequence: CASSEQGRYEQYF. The CDR3, as DNA: TGTGCCAGCTCCGAACAGGGCCGCTACGAGCAGTACTTC. This rearrangement joins TRBV5-4 to TRBJ2-7, with D possibly TRBD1 on 6 matching bases. From germline, CDR1 is SGHNT and CDR2 YYREEE (reference sequence). V dropped 7 bases and J dropped 3 bases, with 14 bases sitting between them. The CDR3 spans 13 residues.

The V gene is TRBV5-1, the J gene TRBJ1-1; TRBD1 is a possible D gene (5 bases). The CDR3 is 15 residues long. V was cut by 4 bases and J by 3 bases, with 16 bases left in between. Germline V gene data show CDR1 as SGHRS and CDR2 as YFSETQ. Here the CDR3 reads CASSPLIGADTEAFF. The CDR3, as DNA: TGCGCCAGCAGCCCCCTTATTGGGGCGGACACTGAAGCTTTCTTT.

CDR3 sequence (DNA): TGTGCCACCAGTTCGTCTCATAGCGGGGGATTTCTATATGAGCAGTTCTTC. Amino acid sequence: CATSSSHSGGFLYEQFF. The J gene is TRBJ2-1, the V gene TRBV24-1; TRBD2 matches at 9 bases. V lost 6 bases to trimming and J lost 8 bases; unmatched junction nucleotides: 16. This CDR3 has 17 amino acids. The V gene's germline CDR1 is KGHDR and CDR2 SFDVKD.